The clone carrying this T cell receptor (beta chain) was seen at least ten times. Its specificity is unknown. This entry belongs to a study of Graves' ophthalmopathy and Graves' hyperthyroidism. Study observations and caveats: Also, most clonotypes expanded in the thyroid above 0.001 frequency appeared in blood. Built on 13 signatures, a model told ophthalmopathy apart from stable hyperthyroidism with 87.88% sensitivity and 80% to 82% specificity.

The authors amplified TCR beta CDR3 regions, and they did so from RNA transcripts for repertoire sequencing. HTBI primers primed a first-round RT-PCR, and a second-round multiplex PCR followed. Each CDR3 protein gets one entry after TCRdb re-called the multiplex PCR reads with MiXCR. Of roughly 500,000 distinct CDR3 sequences in the sample, about an eighth were seen once. Lactation, pregnancy, uncontrolled infections and other autoimmune diseases were all grounds for excluding patients. CDR1 is MDHEN, CDR2 SYDVKM, per germline. This CDR3 contains 15 residues. V shed 2 bases and J shed 0 bases, with 10 bases lying between them.

This receptor was identified in a woman in her twenties or thirties with Graves' ophthalmopathy. The sequenced sample was blood. The chain uses TRBV28 and TRBJ1-2; no clear D. The DNA of the CDR3 is TGTGCCAGCAGTTTAGAGGATCCAGCTAACTATGGCTACACCTTC. This sequence encodes CASSLEDPANYGYTF.